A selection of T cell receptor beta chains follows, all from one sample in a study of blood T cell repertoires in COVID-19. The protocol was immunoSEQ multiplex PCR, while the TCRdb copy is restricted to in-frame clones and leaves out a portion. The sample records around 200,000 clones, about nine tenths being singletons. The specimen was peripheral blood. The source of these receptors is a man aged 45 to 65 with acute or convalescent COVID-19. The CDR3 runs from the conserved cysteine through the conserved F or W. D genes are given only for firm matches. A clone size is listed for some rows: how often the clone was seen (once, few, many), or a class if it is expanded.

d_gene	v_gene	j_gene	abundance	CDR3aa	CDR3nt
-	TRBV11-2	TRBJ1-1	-	CASSFHQAQLNTEAFF	TGTGCCAGCAGCTTCCATCAGGCTCAGCTGAACACTGAAGCTTTCTTT
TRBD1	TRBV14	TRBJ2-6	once	CASSQLIGQGDSGANVLTF	TGTGCCAGCAGCCAACTTATTGGACAGGGGGATTCTGGGGCCAACGTCCTGACTTTC
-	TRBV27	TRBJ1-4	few	CASSLRTPREKLFF	TGTGCCAGCAGTCTCCGGACACCCCGGGAAAAACTGTTTTTT
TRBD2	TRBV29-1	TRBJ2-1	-	CSVEGTSGGAGVLF	TGCAGCGTTGAAGGGACTAGCGGGGGGGCCGGGGTACTCTTC
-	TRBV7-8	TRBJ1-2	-	CASSSRGQTNYGYTF	TGTGCCAGCAGCTCCAGAGGACAGACCAACTATGGCTACACCTTC
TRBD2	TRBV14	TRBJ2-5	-	CASSPPGTSVRTQYF	TGTGCCAGCAGCCCCCCCGGGACTAGTGTGAGGACCCAGTACTTC
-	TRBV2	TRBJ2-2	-	CASRTGRAGELFF	TGTGCCAGCCGGACAGGGAGGGCCGGGGAGCTGTTTTTT
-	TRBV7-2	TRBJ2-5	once	CASSPRAQETQYF	TGTGCCAGCAGCCCCCGCGCACAAGAGACCCAGTACTTC
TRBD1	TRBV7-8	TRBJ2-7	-	CASSLPGQGYEQYF	TGTGCCAGCAGCTTACCGGGACAGGGGTACGAGCAGTACTTC
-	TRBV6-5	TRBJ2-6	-	CASKPPGSGANVLTF	TGTGCCAGCAAACCTCCGGGCTCTGGGGCCAACGTCCTGACTTTC
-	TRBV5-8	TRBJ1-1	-	CASSLYGRGHTEAFF	TGTGCCAGCAGCTTGTATGGCAGGGGTCACACTGAAGCTTTCTTT
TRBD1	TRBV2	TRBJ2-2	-	CASSPGTGRGLGELFF	TGTGCCAGCAGCCCCGGGACAGGTCGCGGATTGGGGGAGCTGTTTTTT
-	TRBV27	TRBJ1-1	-	CASKTANTEAFF	TGTGCCAGCAAGACAGCGAACACTGAAGCTTTCTTT
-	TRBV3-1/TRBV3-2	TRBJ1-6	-	CASSPGDRNNSPLHF	TGTGCCAGCAGCCCGGGAGACAGAAATAATTCACCCCTCCACTTT
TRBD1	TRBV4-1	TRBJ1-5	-	CASSRGRGTGDSGNQPQHF	TGCGCCAGCAGCCGGGGAAGGGGGACAGGGGATTCCGGCAATCAGCCCCAGCATTTT
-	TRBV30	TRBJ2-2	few	CAWGETGELFF	TGTGCCTGGGGGGAGACCGGGGAGCTGTTTTTT
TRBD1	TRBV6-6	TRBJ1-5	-	CASSPQVDRAVGKPQHF	TGTGCCAGCAGTCCCCAAGTGGACAGGGCGGTGGGCAAGCCCCAGCATTTT
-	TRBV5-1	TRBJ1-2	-	CASSTAVGGYGYTF	TGCGCCAGCAGCACCGCCGTAGGCGGCTATGGCTACACCTTC
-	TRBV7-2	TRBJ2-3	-	CASSLQGGFKDTQYF	TGTGCCAGCAGCTTACAGGGGGGATTTAAGGATACGCAGTATTTT
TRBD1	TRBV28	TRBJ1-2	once	CASSSRGRNYGYTF	TGTGCCAGCAGTTCCAGGGGGCGCAACTATGGCTACACCTTC
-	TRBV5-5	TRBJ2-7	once	CASSLGVSGLEQYF	TGTGCCAGCAGCTTAGGGGTTTCAGGTCTCGAGCAGTACTTC
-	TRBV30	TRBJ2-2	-	CALGHQRRSGELFF	TGTGCCCTCGGACATCAGCGTCGCTCCGGGGAGCTGTTTTTT
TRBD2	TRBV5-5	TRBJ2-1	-	CASSLHPGTTDNEQFF	TGTGCCAGCAGCTTACACCCGGGGACTACAGACAATGAGCAGTTCTTC
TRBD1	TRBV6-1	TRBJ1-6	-	CASSELGQGQENSPLHF	TGTGCCAGCAGTGAACTGGGACAGGGGCAAGAAAATTCACCCCTCCACTTT
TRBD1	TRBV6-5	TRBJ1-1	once	CASSYLTGGNTEAFF	TGTGCCAGCAGTTATCTGACAGGGGGGAACACTGAAGCTTTCTTT
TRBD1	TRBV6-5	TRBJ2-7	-	CASRLDRGHEQYF	TGTGCCAGCAGGCTGGACAGGGGGCACGAGCAGTACTTC
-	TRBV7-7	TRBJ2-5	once	CASSPLLQETQYF	TGTGCCAGCAGCCCTTTATTACAAGAGACCCAGTACTTC
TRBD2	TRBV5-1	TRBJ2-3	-	CASSLAGGATADTQYF	TGCGCCAGCAGCTTGGCCGGGGGGGCAACCGCAGATACGCAGTATTTT
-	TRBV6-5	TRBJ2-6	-	CASSSQGSGANVLTF	TGTGCCAGCAGTAGTCAGGGCTCTGGGGCCAACGTCCTGACTTTC
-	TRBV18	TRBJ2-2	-	CASSPTLTNTGELFF	TGTGCCAGCTCTCCCACCTTAACAAACACCGGGGAGCTGTTTTTT
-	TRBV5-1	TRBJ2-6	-	CASAEGDSGANVLTF	TGCGCCAGCGCCGAAGGGGATTCTGGGGCCAACGTCCTGACTTTC
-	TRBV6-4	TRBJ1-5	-	CASSETVNQPQHF	TGTGCCAGCAGTGAGACAGTCAATCAGCCCCAGCATTTT
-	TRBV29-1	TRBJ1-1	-	CSVVRTDPEAFF	TGCAGCGTTGTAAGGACAGACCCTGAAGCTTTCTTT
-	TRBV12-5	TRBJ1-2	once	CASALERDYGYTF	TGTGCTAGTGCTCTAGAGCGAGACTATGGCTACACCTTC
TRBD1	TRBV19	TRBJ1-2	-	CASSPSRDSNYGYTF	TGTGCCAGTAGTCCATCCAGGGACAGCAACTATGGCTACACCTTC
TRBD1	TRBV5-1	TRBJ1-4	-	CASSPTGRNEKLFF	TGCGCCAGCAGCCCGACAGGGAGGAATGAAAAACTGTTTTTT
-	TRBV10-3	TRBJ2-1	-	CAISNAEMSSYNEQFF	TGTGCCATCTCAAATGCCGAAATGAGCTCCTACAATGAGCAGTTCTTC
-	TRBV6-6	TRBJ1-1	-	CASSRIQGTLNTEAFF	TGTGCCAGCAGTCGAATACAGGGAACGTTAAACACTGAAGCTTTCTTT
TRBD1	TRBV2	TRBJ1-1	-	CASRLTGQLNTEAFF	TGTGCCAGCAGGCTTACGGGACAGTTGAACACTGAAGCTTTCTTT
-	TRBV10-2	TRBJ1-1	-	CASSAGHNMNTEAFF	TGCGCCAGCAGTGCGGGACACAACATGAACACTGAAGCTTTCTTT
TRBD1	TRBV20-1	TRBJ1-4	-	CSASHTGTGNEKLFF	TGCAGTGCTAGTCACACCGGGACAGGGAATGAAAAACTGTTTTTT
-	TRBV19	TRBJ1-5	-	CASSDPWVGGYSNQPQHF	TGTGCCAGTAGCGACCCTTGGGTAGGGGGATATAGCAATCAGCCCCAGCATTTT
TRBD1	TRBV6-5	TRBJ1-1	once	CASRQGPYPNTEAFF	TGTGCCAGCCGACAGGGGCCTTACCCGAACACTGAAGCTTTCTTT
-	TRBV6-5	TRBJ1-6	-	CASREGWDNSPLHF	TGTGCCAGCAGGGAGGGGTGGGATAATTCACCCCTCCACTTT
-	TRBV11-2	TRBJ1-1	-	CASSLYQLNTEAFF	TGTGCCAGCAGCCTCTACCAACTCAACACTGAAGCTTTCTTT
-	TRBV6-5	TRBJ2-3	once	CASGRDTQYF	TGTGCCAGCGGTAGAGATACGCAGTATTTT
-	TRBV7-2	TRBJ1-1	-	CASSATGNTEAFF	TGTGCCAGCAGCGCAACAGGGAACACTGAAGCTTTCTTT
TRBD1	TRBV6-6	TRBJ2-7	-	CASRRPGTETYEQYF	TGTGCCAGCAGACGCCCCGGGACAGAGACCTACGAGCAGTACTTC
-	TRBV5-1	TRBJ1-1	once	CASSPITGNTEAFF	TGCGCCAGCAGCCCGATCACAGGGAACACTGAAGCTTTCTTT
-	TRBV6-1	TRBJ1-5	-	CASSEAYDRDNQPQHF	TGTGCCAGCAGTGAAGCGTATGATCGAGACAATCAGCCCCAGCATTTT